The 14 T cell receptor beta chains given below trace back to one sample, sequenced in a study of OX40 agonist ivuxolimab in advanced cancers. TCRdb keeps only in-frame clones here, not all; method: immunoSEQ multiplex PCR. The sample shows 65,000 to 80,000 clones, about 86% of them seen only once. Source: CD4+ or CD8+ T cells sorted from blood, taken in a trial of the OX40 agonist ivuxolimab. Every receptor here comes from an adult with an advanced solid tumor such as melanoma, head and neck, liver or kidney cancer.

The chain carries TRBV7-3 and TRBJ1-1, with 7 positions matching TRBD1. Germline V gene sequence: CDR1 SGHTA, CDR2 FQGTGA. With 9 bases clipped from V and 8 bases from J, the junction kept 12 bases outside the gene matches. The CDR3 contains 13 residues. The CDR3 DNA reads as TGTGCCAGTTCGAGTAGCCGGGGACAGGAAGCTTTCTTT. It encodes CASSSSRGQEAFF.

Regarding this clone: The DNA is omitted, as the CDR3 cannot be located on it reliably, and the CDR3 follows TCRdb's listing. The chain employs TRBV6-6 and TRBJ2-7; the D call TRBD1 from the table was never checked on the DNA. CDR1 MNHNY and CDR2 SVGAGI come from the germline V gene (reference sequence). The CDR3 is 16 amino acids long, termini counted. The chain's CDR3 is CASSSSTGASSYEQYF.

This rearrangement joins TRBV6-1 to TRBJ1-5; no clear D gene. CDR3 length: 13 residues. V gave up 2 bases and J gave up 4 bases, with 6 bases separating them. Per germline, CDR1 MNHNS and CDR2 SASEGT. The CDR3 reads CASSEWQNQPQHF. The CDR3 DNA follows: TGTGCCAGCAGTGAATGGCAAAATCAGCCCCAGCATTTT.

The chain employs TRBV25-1 and TRBJ1-1; possible D gene TRBD1, 5 bases. The CDR3 sequence is 14 residues long. The ends were cut back, 1 base at V and 7 bases at J, with 13 bases in the middle. Germline values: CDR1 MGHDK, CDR2 SYGVNS. The CDR3 loop is CASSESRDLDEAFF. CDR3 coding DNA: TGTGCCAGCAGTGAATCAAGGGACCTAGATGAAGCTTTCTTT. Supplemented by reference TRBV25-1 and TRBJ1-1, the full variable domain reads EADIYQTPRYLVIGTGKKITLECSQTMGHDKMYWYQQDPGMELHLIHYSYGVNSTEKGDLSSESTVSRIRTEHFPLTLESARPSHTSQYLCASSESRDLDEAFFGQGTRLTVV.

The CDR3: CASSVAGQPSSGNTIYF. The CDR3 nucleotides are TGTGCCAGCAGCGTAGCTGGACAGCCCAGCTCTGGAAACACCATATATTTT. V gene TRBV9 combines with J gene TRBJ1-3, with D perhaps matching TRBD1 (6 bases). Trimming stripped 0 bases from V and 0 bases from J, with 13 bases between. This CDR3 contains 17 residues. Per the germline V gene, CDR1 is SGDLS and CDR2 is YYNGEE.

The chain employs TRBV2 and TRBJ2-5, with D perhaps matching TRBD1 (6 bases). The V and J ends lost 8 bases and 0 bases respectively, with 16 bases between them. The germline CDR1 and CDR2 sequences are SNHLY and FYNNEI. The CDR3 totals 15 residues. CDR3: CASSINRAYQETQYF. CDR3 bases: TGTGCCAGCTCTATAAACAGGGCGTACCAAGAGACCCAGTACTTC.

The rearrangement joins TRBV5-4 to TRBJ2-2; the D is unclear. Germline loops: CDR1 SGHNT, CDR2 YYREEE (reference sequence). The CDR3 contains 13 residues. Deletions cut 4 bases from V and 4 bases from J, with 8 bases between. The CDR3 spells CASSPPRTGELFF. DNA for the CDR3: TGTGCCAGCAGCCCCCCCCGCACCGGGGAGCTGTTTTTT.

This clone came up once. This chain joins TRBV29-1 and TRBJ2-5; D might be TRBD1 (6 bases). The CDR3 loop spans 16 amino acids. Germline loops: CDR1 SQVTM, CDR2 ANQGSEA. Trimming removed 4 bases from V and 2 bases from J, with 20 bases in between. CDR3 loop: CSVAVLGAVTQETQYF. The CDR3 DNA sequence: TGCAGCGTTGCGGTCCTGGGGGCCGTTACTCAAGAGACCCAGTACTTC.

The count of this clone is one. This chain links TRBV4-2 with TRBJ2-7; D is tentatively TRBD1 or TRBD2 (5 bases each). Looked up from germline, CDR1 is LGHNA and CDR2 is YNFKEQ. With 1 base removed from V and 0 bases from J, the gap between germline ends came to 13 bases. This CDR3 is built from 16 residues. In nucleotides, the CDR3 is TGTGCCAGCAGCCAAGGGGGAGCTGGGGGCTCCTACGAGCAGTACTTC. It codes for CASSQGGAGGSYEQYF.

The chain joins TRBV6-1 to TRBJ1-2; 7 positions match TRBD1. The CDR3 consists of 16 residues. The germline CDR1 and CDR2 sequences are MNHNS and SASEGT. The V gene end was trimmed by 2 bases and the J gene end by 0 bases; junction bases not matched to a gene: 6. The CDR3 loop reads CASSETGQLPNYGYTF. Written as DNA, the CDR3 is TGTGCCAGCAGTGAAACGGGACAGTTACCTAACTATGGCTACACCTTC.

This chain connects TRBV5-4 to TRBJ2-7; D gene unclear. CDR3 length: 13 residues. Trimming removed 9 bases at V and 0 bases at J, with 13 bases between. From germline, CDR1 is SGHNT and CDR2 YYREEE (reference sequence). The CDR3 protein is CATRLMGSYEQYF. In DNA form, the CDR3 reads TGTGCCACACGGCTAATGGGCTCCTACGAGCAGTACTTC.

The chain joins TRBV25-1 to TRBJ2-7, with D perhaps TRBD1 or TRBD2 (5 bases each). Germline V gene data show CDR1 as MGHDK and CDR2 as SYGVNS. Trimming left V 7 bases short and J 2 bases short, with 9 bases between. CDR3 length: 12 residues. CDR3 nucleotides: TGTGCCAGCATCGGGACGGCCTACGAGCAGTACTTC. Amino acids: CASIGTAYEQYF.

The chain employs TRBV18 and TRBJ2-5; the D is unclear. The ends were cut back, 0 bases at V and 5 bases at J, with 7 bases in the middle. The CDR3 consists of 13 residues. Germline V gene sequence: CDR1 KGHSH, CDR2 LQKENI. CDR3 in DNA: TGTGCCAGCTCACCACCGGACGGGGAGACCCAGTACTTC. Amino acid sequence: CASSPPDGETQYF.

This clone has a single count. The chain uses TRBV4-2 and TRBJ2-5; TRBD1 agrees at 7 bases. This CDR3 is 15 amino acids long. Trimming at V came to 3 bases and at J to 5 bases, leaving 9 bases not matched to a gene. Germline assignment: CDR1 LGHNA and CDR2 YNFKEQ. The CDR3 DNA reads TGTGCCAGCAGCCACTACAGGGGAGCAGGGGAGACCCAGTACTTC. Encoded protein: CASSHYRGAGETQYF.